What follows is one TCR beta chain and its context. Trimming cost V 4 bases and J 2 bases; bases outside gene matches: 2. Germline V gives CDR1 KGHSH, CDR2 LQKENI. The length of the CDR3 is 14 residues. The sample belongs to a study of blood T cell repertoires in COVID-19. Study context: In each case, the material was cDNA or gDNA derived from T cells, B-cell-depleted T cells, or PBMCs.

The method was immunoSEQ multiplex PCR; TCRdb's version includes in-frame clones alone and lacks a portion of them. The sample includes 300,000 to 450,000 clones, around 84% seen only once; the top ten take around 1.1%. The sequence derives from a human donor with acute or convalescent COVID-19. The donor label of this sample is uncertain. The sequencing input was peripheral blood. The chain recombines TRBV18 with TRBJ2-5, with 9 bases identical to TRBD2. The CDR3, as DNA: TGTGCCAGCTCACTAGCGGGGGCACAAGAGACCCAGTACTTC. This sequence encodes CASSLAGAQETQYF.